This T cell receptor beta chain is drawn from a study of blood T cell repertoires in COVID-19. The age range of participants was 18 to 89 years, with residence in about two dozen US areas. This CDR3 contains 16 residues. CDR1 and CDR2 from the germline V gene are KGHDR and SFDVKD. V gave up 3 bases and J gave up 3 bases; unmatched junction bases: 5. Produced via immunoSEQ multiplex PCR; TCRdb's table is partial and in-frame only. In the table there are 300,000 or so clones, about 90% of which are singletons. J is TRBJ2-1 and V is TRBV24-1; TRBD2 aligns across 9 bases. The sequenced sample was PBMCs or T cells enriched from blood (not recorded which). This sequence originates from a woman aged 25 to 39 who had recovered from COVID-19. The CDR3 region is CATSDRAGGDYNEQFF. The CDR3, as DNA: TGTGCCACCAGTGATCGAGCGGGGGGAGACTACAATGAGCAGTTCTTC.